The T cell receptor (beta chain) under discussion was sequenced for a study of monozygotic twins with inflammatory bowel disease. A word on this clonotype: The antigen is unknown.

The UMIs carried a 6-nucleotide sample barcode, and they were added by template switching. TCRdb reprocessed the 5' RACE reads; each CDR3 protein has one entry and no DNA is given. This table holds around 97,000 distinct CDR3 sequences. This CDR3 region has 13 residues. From germline, CDR1 is SGHRS and CDR2 YFSETQ. It was from whole blood, with no T cell sorting, that total RNA was isolated. Findings of the study overall: Cells of different T cell subtypes could not be told apart.

The sequence was collected from a human donor with ulcerative colitis or Crohn's disease, or a healthy co-twin of an affected twin (not recorded which). Sequencing was performed on blood. The V and J genes are TRBV5-1 and TRBJ1-5; TCRdb reports TRBD1, a call that lacks DNA to check it against. CDR3 protein: CASSKQGNQPQHF.